This T cell receptor beta chain is from a study of tumor-infiltrating lymphocytes in oesophageal squamous cell carcinoma. This clonotype was seen a few times. TCRdb analysed the PCR reads with MiXCR anew, one entry per CDR3 protein. The data contain approximately 10,000 distinct CDR3 sequences, roughly 50% of them singletons. This CDR3 region has 14 residues. Trimming removed 1 base at V and 3 bases at J, with 9 bases between. Germline values: CDR1 SGHVS, CDR2 FNYEAQ. The TCR sequence derives from a female donor with esophageal squamous cell carcinoma. The chain has TRBV7-6 and TRBJ2-5, with a possible D match to TRBD2 (5 bases). Sequences were obtained from esophageal tumor tissue. The CDR3 protein is CASSLGYGEETQYF. In DNA, the CDR3 is TGTGCCAGCAGCTTAGGGTACGGGGAAGAGACCCAGTACTTC.